The clone carrying this T cell receptor (beta chain) was counted only a few times. Its antigen is currently unknown. Template switching added a universal primer binding site, and final cDNA carried unique molecular identifiers. MiXCR was run by TCRdb on the 5' RACE reads, yielding one entry per CDR3 protein. The sample includes 450,000 or so distinct CDR3 sequences, roughly an eighth seen only once; the top ten take approximately 1%. This sample stems from a study of identical twins. The study, taken as a whole, reports: The abundant beta clonotypes from cord blood had fewer insertions, and memory repertoires had none of this.

This CDR3 is 13 amino acids long. Trimming removed 3 bases at V and 4 bases at J, with 8 bases between. The data were also submitted as part of a second study, on yellow fever vaccine responses in identical twins. From that second work: Reported findings indicate that twins' vaccine T cell responses seemed partially convergent, partially personalized.

The source of this sequence is a woman in her late teens or twenties in good health. Sequencing was performed on CD4+ T cells sorted from blood. V and J are TRBV12-3 or TRBV12-4 and TRBJ2-3; D unresolved. The CDR3 loop is CASSFRSPDTQYF. The CDR3 region has the DNA TGTGCCAGCAGTTTCAGGAGCCCAGATACGCAGTATTTT.